This record concerns one T cell receptor beta chain sequence. The antigen is not known. This entry belongs to a study of vaccination and CD4 T cells after COVID-19. Whole-study context: Overlapping peptides of the spike proteins of SARS-CoV-2, HCoV-NL63, HCoV-OC43 and HCoV-229E were used for cell stimulation. Overall study results and limits: Recorded median SARS-CoV-2-reactive clonotype numbers increased from about 20 to 38 without reaching significance.

The Oncomine TCR Beta short-read assay was applied to DNA of cultured CD4+ T cells. Each CDR3 protein is one row after TCRdb ran MiXCR on the PCR reads. The repertoire holds about 21,000 distinct CDR3 sequences, over 60% seen once, with under 10% in the top ten. This CDR3 comprises 16 residues. The ends lost 2 bases at V and 4 bases at J; junction bases unmatched: 11. CDR1 is SGHRS and CDR2 is YFSETQ in the germline V gene. The treatment denotes: approximately nine-day PBMC culture with coronavirus spike peptide pools or control peptides (ViraFEST assay). Positive PCR tests dated from March to December 2020, predating US Alpha, Beta and Delta variants.

What was sequenced was CD4+ T cells from blood, cultured in vitro. V usage is TRBV5-1 and J usage is TRBJ1-2, with 7 bases matching TRBD1. The clonotype was recovered from a human donor who had recovered from COVID-19. CDR3: CASSLQGNQRSYGYTF. The CDR3 DNA reads as TGCGCCAGCAGCTTACAGGGGAATCAGCGGAGCTATGGCTACACCTTC.